A selection of T cell receptor beta chains follows, all from one sample in a study of blood T cells in healthy people across ages. One entry per CDR3 protein results from TCRdb running MiXCR on the 5' RACE reads. This table has some 880,000 distinct CDR3 sequences, around 36% appearing once. Material: blood. These receptors were obtained from a man aged 18 to 30 in good health. The CDR3 runs from the conserved cysteine through the conserved F or W. A D gene is named only where the DNA matches it firmly. Clone sizes are given selectively: once, few, many, or a class where the clone is expanded.

>TRBV6-6|TRBD1|TRBJ1-6|NA|14
CASTPQGNNSPLHF
TGTGCCAGCACCCCACAGGGGAATAATTCACCCCTCCACTTT
>TRBV5-4|NA|TRBJ2-3|NA|14
CASSSIKAADTQYF
TGTGCCAGCAGCTCGATAAAGGCCGCAGATACGCAGTATTTT
>TRBV12-3/TRBV12-4|NA|TRBJ1-1|NA|14
CASSHRRMNTEAFF
TGTGCCAGCAGTCATCGCCGGATGAACACTGAAGCTTTCTTT
>TRBV7-2|NA|TRBJ2-7|NA|14
CASSLSFISYEQYF
TGTGCCAGCAGCTTATCGTTCATCTCCTACGAGCAGTACTTC
>TRBV28|NA|TRBJ2-3|few|15
CASSSDRGDTDTQYF
TGTGCCAGCAGTTCCGATCGGGGAGACACAGATACGCAGTATTTT
>TRBV7-2|NA|TRBJ2-1|once|11
CASSFVAEQFF
TGTGCCAGCAGCTTTGTAGCTGAGCAGTTCTTC
>TRBV20-1|NA|TRBJ1-1|NA|14
CSARLPGPNTEAFF
TGCAGTGCTAGATTACCTGGACCGAACACTGAAGCTTTCTTT
>TRBV12-3/TRBV12-4|TRBD1|TRBJ1-5|NA|14
CASSDRENWWPQHF
TGTGCCAGCAGCGACAGGGAGAATTGGTGGCCCCAGCATTTT
>TRBV2|TRBD2|TRBJ2-3|few|15
CASSVRTSGKDTQYF
TGTGCCAGCAGTGTTCGGACTAGCGGGAAAGATACGCAGTATTTT
>TRBV7-2|TRBD1|TRBJ1-2|few|18
CASSLSLLGQGARYGYTF
TGTGCCAGCAGCTTAAGCTTACTCGGACAGGGGGCGCGCTATGGCTACACCTTC
>TRBV20-1|NA|TRBJ2-3|NA|13
CSARDNPPDTQYF
TGCAGTGCTAGAGATAACCCTCCAGATACGCAGTATTTT
>TRBV20-1|NA|TRBJ1-5|few|14
CSASWGIGDQPQHF
TGCAGTGCTAGTTGGGGCATAGGGGATCAGCCCCAGCATTTT
>TRBV24-1|TRBD1|TRBJ2-1|NA|16
CATTGRGPSSYNEQFF
TGTGCCACCACGGGCAGGGGGCCTAGCTCCTACAATGAGCAGTTCTTC
>TRBV7-2|NA|TRBJ1-3|few|14
CASSWDTSGNTIYF
TGTGCCAGCAGCTGGGACACCTCTGGAAACACCATATATTTT
>TRBV7-6|NA|TRBJ1-2|NA|12
CATSTGSEGYTF
TGTGCCACTTCGACAGGCTCCGAAGGCTACACCTTC
>TRBV10-3|NA|TRBJ2-6|NA|13
CAISRAGANVLTF
TGTGCCATCAGTAGGGCCGGGGCCAACGTCCTGACTTTC
>TRBV11-1|TRBD2|TRBJ2-7|few|13
CASGLAGTYEQYF
TGTGCCAGCGGATTAGCGGGGACCTACGAGCAGTACTTC